This entry concerns a single T cell receptor (beta chain). This clone was seen a few times. The antigen it recognizes is unknown. Base qualities are missing; no much larger clone stands one base away. From cysteine to phenylalanine, the CDR3 is 17 amino acids long. CDR3 DNA is the only sequence kept; it has 51 bases, read in frame from the first base. Reading the germline V gene gives CDR1 SGDLS and CDR2 YYNGEE. For this chain, trimming is 4 bases at the V end and 0 bases at the J end, and the number of junction bases without a gene match is 10. The sample comes from a study of blood T cell repertoires in COVID-19 (TCRdb year 2020). About the full investigation: Samples covering the acute and convalescent phases of COVID-19 were provided by collaborators in the United States, Italy and Spain. Subjects who had been exposed to COVID-19, were actively infected with it, or had recovered from it provided the deeply sampled blood TCRbeta repertoires that made up the dataset. The repertoires were released in a freely available public database intended as a resource for research on the immune response to SARS-CoV-2. Where available, HLA class I and class II types were taken from metadata supplied by the sample provider and were not determined by assay-based typing. A de-identified subject ID, COVID-19 status, age in years and sex were almost always included in the sample metadata. The material from the prospective study consisted of cDNA or gDNA derived from T cells, B-cell-depleted T cells, or PBMCs. Samples came from the ongoing ImmuneRACE study (first 160 participants) plus 1,254 subjects from 6 global collaborators.

The immunoSEQ Assay, a bias-controlled multiplex PCR, was used to amplify TCRbeta CDR3 regions from genomic DNA. The paper's data handling went like this. The number of nucleated cells in each sample was estimated from the amplification of reference gene primers within the assay. To quantify the absolute abundance of each unique TCRbeta CDR3 rearrangement, sequence reads were collapsed and filtered. Productive Simpson clonality was computed per sample as the square root of Simpson's diversity index over productive rearrangements. TCRdb provides this immuneACCESS table in a form limited to in-frame rearrangements. Some clones are lacking; in checked studies, under half of them reflect an unresolved V gene, and why the rest are absent is not known. That table is the source of V, J and clone size, and D and trimming were worked out from the DNA. Present in this sample are under 110,000 clones, around 87% of which were seen just once. 11% of the sample belongs to the ten largest clones.

Overall study results and their limits: Clinical and demographic metadata were provided uncurated, with the amount varying by source and participant.

Collaborating institutions collected whole blood in K2EDTA tubes following their own protocols. Collaborator samples were shipped for TCRbeta analysis as frozen whole blood, isolated PBMCs, or DNA extracted from either sample type. The sequencing input was peripheral blood. The receptor comes from a woman aged 30 to 39 with acute or convalescent COVID-19. The chain uses TRBV9 and TRBJ1-3; TRBD1 lines up with 7 middle nucleotides. The CDR3 has the sequence CASSSGGRFLSGNTIYF. The bases read TGTGCCAGCAGCTCAGGGGGGCGGTTTCTCTCTGGAAACACCATATATTTT. Where the CDR3 stops, the reference TRBV9 and TRBJ1-3 genes take over; the full variable domain is DSGVTQTPKHLITATGQRVTLRCSPRSGDLSVYWYQQSLDQGLQFLIQYYNGEERAKGNILERFSAQQFPDLHSELNLSSLELGDSALYFCASSSGGRFLSGNTIYFGEGSWLTVV.